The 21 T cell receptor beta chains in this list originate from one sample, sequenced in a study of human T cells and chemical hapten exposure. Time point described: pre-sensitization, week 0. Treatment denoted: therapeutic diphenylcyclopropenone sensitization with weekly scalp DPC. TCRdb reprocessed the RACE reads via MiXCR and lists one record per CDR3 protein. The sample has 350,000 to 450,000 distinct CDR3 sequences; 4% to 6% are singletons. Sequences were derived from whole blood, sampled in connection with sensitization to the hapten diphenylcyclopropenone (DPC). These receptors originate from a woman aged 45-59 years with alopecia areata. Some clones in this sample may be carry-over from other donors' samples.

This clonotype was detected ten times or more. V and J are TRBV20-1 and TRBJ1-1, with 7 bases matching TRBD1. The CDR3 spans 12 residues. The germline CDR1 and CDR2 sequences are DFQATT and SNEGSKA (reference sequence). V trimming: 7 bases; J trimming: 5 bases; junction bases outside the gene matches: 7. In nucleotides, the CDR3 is TGCAGTGGGAGACAGGGAGGGACTGAAGCTTTCTTT. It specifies CSGRQGGTEAFF.

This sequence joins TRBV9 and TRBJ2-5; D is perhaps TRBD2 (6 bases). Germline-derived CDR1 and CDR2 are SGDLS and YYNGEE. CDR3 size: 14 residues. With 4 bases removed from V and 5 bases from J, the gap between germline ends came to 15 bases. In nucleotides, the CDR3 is TGTGCCAGCAGCCCCGGGAGCGGCGTGGAGACCCAGTACTTC. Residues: CASSPGSGVETQYF.

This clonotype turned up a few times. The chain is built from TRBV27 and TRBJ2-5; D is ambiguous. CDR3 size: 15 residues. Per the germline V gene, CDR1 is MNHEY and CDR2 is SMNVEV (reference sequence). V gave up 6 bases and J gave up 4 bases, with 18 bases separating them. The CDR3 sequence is CASSLSAFSRETQYF. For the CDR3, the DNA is TGTGCCAGCAGCCTCTCGGCCTTCTCCCGAGAGACCCAGTACTTC.

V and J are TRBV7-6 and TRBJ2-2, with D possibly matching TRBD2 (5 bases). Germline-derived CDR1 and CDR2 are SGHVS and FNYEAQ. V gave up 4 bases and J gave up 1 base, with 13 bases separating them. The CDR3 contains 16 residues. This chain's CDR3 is CASSSPRGGNTGELFF. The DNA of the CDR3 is TGTGCCAGCAGCTCCCCCCGAGGAGGGAACACCGGGGAGCTGTTTTTT.

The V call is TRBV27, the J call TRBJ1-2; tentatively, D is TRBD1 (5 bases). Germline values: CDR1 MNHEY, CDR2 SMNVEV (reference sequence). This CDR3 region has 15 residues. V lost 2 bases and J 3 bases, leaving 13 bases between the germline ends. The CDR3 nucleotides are TGTGCCAGCAGTTTAGCAGGGTGGCAGGACTATGGCTACACCTTC. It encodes CASSLAGWQDYGYTF.

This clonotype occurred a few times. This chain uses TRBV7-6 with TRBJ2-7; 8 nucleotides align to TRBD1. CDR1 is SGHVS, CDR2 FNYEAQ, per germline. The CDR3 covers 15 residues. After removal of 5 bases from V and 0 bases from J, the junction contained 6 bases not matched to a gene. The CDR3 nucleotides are TGTGCCAGCAGCCGGGGACAGGCCCCCTCCTACGAGCAGTACTTC. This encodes CASSRGQAPSYEQYF.

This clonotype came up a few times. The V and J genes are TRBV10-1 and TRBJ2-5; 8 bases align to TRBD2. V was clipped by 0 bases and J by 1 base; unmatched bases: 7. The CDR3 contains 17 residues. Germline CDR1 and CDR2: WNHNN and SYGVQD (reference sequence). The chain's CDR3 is CASSESISGIGQETQYF. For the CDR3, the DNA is TGCGCCAGCAGTGAGTCGATTAGCGGGATAGGCCAAGAGACCCAGTACTTC.

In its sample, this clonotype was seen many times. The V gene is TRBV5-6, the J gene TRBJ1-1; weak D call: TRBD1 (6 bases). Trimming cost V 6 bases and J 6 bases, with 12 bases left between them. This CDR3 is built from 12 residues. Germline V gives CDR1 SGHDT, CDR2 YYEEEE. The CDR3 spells CASKRGAAEAFF. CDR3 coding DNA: TGTGCCAGCAAAAGGGGGGCAGCTGAAGCTTTCTTT.

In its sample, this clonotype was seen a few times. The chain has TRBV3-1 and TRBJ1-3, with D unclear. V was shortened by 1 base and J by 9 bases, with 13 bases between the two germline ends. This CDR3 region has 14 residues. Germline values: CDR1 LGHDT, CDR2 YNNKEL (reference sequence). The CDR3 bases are TGTGCCAGCAGCCAAGTTGGCGGGAAAAGCACCATATATTTT. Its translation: CASSQVGGKSTIYF.

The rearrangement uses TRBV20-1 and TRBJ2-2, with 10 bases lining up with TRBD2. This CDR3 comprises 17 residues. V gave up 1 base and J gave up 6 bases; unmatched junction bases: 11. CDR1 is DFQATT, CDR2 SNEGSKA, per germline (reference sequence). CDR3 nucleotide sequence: TGCAGTGCTAGAGGGGCCAGCGGGAGGGCCAGCGCCGGGGAGCTGTTTTTT. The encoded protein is CSARGASGRASAGELFF.

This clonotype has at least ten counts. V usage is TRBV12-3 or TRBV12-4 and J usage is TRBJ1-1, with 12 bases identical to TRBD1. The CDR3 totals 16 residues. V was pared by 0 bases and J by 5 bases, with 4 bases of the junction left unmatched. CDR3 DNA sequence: TGTGCCAGCAGTTTAGCGGGGACAGGGGGCTGGACTGAAGCTTTCTTT. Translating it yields CASSLAGTGGWTEAFF.

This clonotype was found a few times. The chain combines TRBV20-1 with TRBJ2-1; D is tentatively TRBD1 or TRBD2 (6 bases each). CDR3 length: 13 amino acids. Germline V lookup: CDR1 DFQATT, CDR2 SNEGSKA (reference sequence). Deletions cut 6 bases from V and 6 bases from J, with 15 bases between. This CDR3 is CSALGGGPNEQFF. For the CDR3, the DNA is TGCAGTGCACTGGGGGGCGGGCCCAATGAGCAGTTCTTC.

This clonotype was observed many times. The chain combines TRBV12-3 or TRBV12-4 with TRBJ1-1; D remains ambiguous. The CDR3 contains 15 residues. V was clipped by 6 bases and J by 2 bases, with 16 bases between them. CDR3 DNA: TGTGCCAGCAGCGCCTACCCACAAGTTAACACTGAAGCTTTCTTT. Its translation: CASSAYPQVNTEAFF.

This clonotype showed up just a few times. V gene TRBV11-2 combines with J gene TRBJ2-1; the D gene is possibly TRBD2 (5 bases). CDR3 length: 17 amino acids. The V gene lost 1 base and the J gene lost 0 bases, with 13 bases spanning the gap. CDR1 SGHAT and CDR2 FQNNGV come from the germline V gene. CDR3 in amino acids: CASSLAARRSSYNEQFF. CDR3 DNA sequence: TGTGCCAGCAGCTTAGCGGCCAGGAGGAGCTCCTACAATGAGCAGTTCTTC.

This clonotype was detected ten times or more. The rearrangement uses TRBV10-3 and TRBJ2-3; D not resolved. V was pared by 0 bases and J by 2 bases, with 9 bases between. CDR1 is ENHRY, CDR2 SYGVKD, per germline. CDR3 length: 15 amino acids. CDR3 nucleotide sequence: TGTGCCATCAGTGAGTCAGGCCTCTACACAGATACGCAGTATTTT. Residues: CAISESGLYTDTQYF.

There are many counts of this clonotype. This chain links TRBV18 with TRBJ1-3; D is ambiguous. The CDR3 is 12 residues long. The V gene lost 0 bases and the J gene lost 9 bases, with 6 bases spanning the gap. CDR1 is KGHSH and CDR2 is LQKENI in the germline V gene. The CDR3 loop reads CASSPPGPTIYF. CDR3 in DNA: TGTGCCAGCTCACCACCCGGGCCCACCATATATTTT.

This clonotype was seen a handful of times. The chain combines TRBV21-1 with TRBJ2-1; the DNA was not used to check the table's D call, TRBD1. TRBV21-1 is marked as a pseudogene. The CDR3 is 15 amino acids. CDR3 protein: CASSVSRTNYNEQFF. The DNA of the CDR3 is TGTGCCAGCAGCGTATCTAGGACAAACTACAATGAGCAGTTCTTC.

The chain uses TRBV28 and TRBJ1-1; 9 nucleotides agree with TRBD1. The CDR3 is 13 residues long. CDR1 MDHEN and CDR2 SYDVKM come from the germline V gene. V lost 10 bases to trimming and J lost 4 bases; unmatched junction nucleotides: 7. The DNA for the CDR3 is TGTGCCATCCGGGGACAGGGCGGCACTGAAGCTTTCTTT. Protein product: CAIRGQGGTEAFF.

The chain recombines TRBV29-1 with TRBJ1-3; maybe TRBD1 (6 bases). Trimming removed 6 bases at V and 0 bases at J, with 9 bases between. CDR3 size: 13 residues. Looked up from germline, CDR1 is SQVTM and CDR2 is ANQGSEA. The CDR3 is CSVWDTSGNTIYF. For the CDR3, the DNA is TGCAGCGTATGGGACACCTCTGGAAACACCATATATTTT.

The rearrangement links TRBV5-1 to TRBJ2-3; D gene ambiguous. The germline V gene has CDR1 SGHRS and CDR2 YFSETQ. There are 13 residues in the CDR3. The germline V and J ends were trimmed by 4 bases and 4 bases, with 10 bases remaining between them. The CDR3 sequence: CASSPEVADTQYF. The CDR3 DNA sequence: TGCGCCAGCAGCCCCGAGGTAGCAGATACGCAGTATTTT.

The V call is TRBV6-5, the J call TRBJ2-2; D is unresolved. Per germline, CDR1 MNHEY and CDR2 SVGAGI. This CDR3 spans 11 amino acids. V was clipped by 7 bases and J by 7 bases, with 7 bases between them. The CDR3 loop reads CASNNNGELFF. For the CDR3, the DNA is TGTGCCAGCAATAATAACGGGGAGCTGTTTTTT.